This T cell receptor (beta chain) was observed in a study of T cell repertoires in ileal Crohn's disease. Study results and caveats: Active smokers at surgery had more clonal expansions than non-smokers. Sorted CD8 T cells held more high-frequency clones than CD4.

Germline V lookup: CDR1 SGHRS, CDR2 YFSETQ. With 2 bases clipped from V and 7 bases from J, the junction kept 3 bases outside the gene matches. CDR3 size: 14 residues. Method: immunoSEQ multiplex PCR; TCRdb's copy keeps in-frame clones and lacks some. The sample contains around 5,500 clones, more than 80% of which appear only once. To note about this clone: Its antigen is undetermined.

The sequencing sample was made of ileal tissue. The TCR originated in an adult with Crohn's disease. The chain carries TRBV5-1 and TRBJ1-4; 9 nucleotides match TRBD1. DNA for the CDR3: TGCGCCAGCAGCTTTACAGGGGGCGGTGAAAAACTGTTTTTT. This translates into CASSFTGGGEKLFF. Filled out from reference TRBV5-1 and TRBJ1-4, the complete variable domain reads KAGVTQTPRYLIKTRGQQVTLSCSPISGHRSVSWYQQTPGQGLQFLFEYFSETQRNKGNFPGRFSGRQFSNSRSEMNVSTLELGDSALYLCASSFTGGGEKLFFGSGTQLSVL.